This TCR beta chain was retrieved from a study of T cell repertoires in cytomegalovirus infection (dated by TCRdb to the late 2010s). Background for the entire study: Donor HLA type was relevant to the analysis, as public TCR beta signatures indicated carriage of CMV infection together with the matching HLA type. On the study overall, not on this receptor specifically: In the ex vivo response, HLA-C-restricted CMV-specific TCR beta clonotypes were dominant, and in two of eight donors the single most frequent clonotype came from this HLA-C-restricted group. In both this cohort and an independent roughly 350-donor cohort, the cumulative frequency of public TCR beta family members distinguished carriers of CMV infection plus the relevant HLA type.

Spanning cysteine to phenylalanine, the CDR3 consists of 13 amino acids. Here the CDR3 DNA is all that survives: 39 bases in frame from base 1. The germline ends are 11 bases apart after V is trimmed by 6 bases and J by 2 bases. CDR1 and CDR2 were assigned from the germline V gene (reference sequence) as DFQATT and SNEGSKA. In this sample, this clonotype turned up a few times. Its antigen is still unknown. Base qualities are not recorded, but no much larger clone differs from it by a single base. TCRdb lists the instrument as Illumina HiSeq 1500. TCRdb reprocessed the public reads (quality trimming at Q25 with fastp, clone calling with MiXCR) and kept in-frame beta chains. Rows are unified per CDR3 protein, each entry keeping the most common DNA and genes. The sample table records just over 150,000 distinct CDR3 sequences; roughly a quarter of these occur just once. The ten largest clones add up to 9.5% to 12% of the sample.

The specimen sequenced was PBMCs. Rearrangement joined TRBV20-1 to TRBJ2-4; the best D guess is TRBD1, with 5 bases matching. The origin of this receptor is a human donor in good health (CMV status not recorded). Some clones in this sample may be carry-over from other donors' samples. The nucleotide sequence reads as follows: TGCAGTGCCATTAAGGGGTCCAAAAACATTCAGTACTTC. It encodes CSAIKGSKNIQYF.